This T cell receptor beta chain is drawn from a study of blood T cell repertoires in COVID-19. Study-level information: Spain, Italy and the United States supplied samples that represented acute and convalescent COVID-19.

Assay used: immunoSEQ multiplex PCR; TCRdb lists only in-frame clones, some missing. Seen here are tens of thousands of clones, about 80% observed once, and the top ten hold roughly 27%. This CDR3 is 17 amino acids long. Trimming took off 2 bases at V and 0 bases at J, with 15 bases between the two ends. Germline V CDR1 and CDR2: LGHNA, YNFKEQ. The chain combines TRBV4-2 with TRBJ2-3; TRBD2 might be the D (6 bases). Sequencing was carried out using peripheral blood. The TCR sequence derives from a man aged 65-85 years with acute or convalescent COVID-19. CDR3 in amino acids: CASSQYTSPTSTDTQYF. The CDR3 bases are TGTGCCAGCAGCCAATATACTAGCCCGACAAGCACAGATACGCAGTATTTT.